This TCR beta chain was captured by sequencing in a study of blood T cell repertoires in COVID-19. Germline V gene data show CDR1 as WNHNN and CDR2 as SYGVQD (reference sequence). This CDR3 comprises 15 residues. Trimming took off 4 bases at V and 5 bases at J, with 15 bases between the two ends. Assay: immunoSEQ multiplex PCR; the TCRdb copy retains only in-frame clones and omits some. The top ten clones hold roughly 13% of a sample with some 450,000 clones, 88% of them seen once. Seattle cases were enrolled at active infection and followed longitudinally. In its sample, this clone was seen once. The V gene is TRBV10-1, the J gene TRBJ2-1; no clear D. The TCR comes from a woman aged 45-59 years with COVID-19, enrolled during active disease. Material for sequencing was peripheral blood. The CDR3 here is CASSGKPRRDNEQFF. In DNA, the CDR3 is TGCGCCAGCAGTGGAAAACCTCGAAGAGACAATGAGCAGTTCTTC.